This record looks at one T cell receptor beta chain sequence and its context. There are 14 residues in the CDR3. Germline CDR1 reads MNHEY; CDR2 reads SMNVEV (reference sequence). The ends lost 6 bases at V and 3 bases at J; junction bases unmatched: 4. The data derive from a study of blood T cell repertoires in COVID-19. Study in general: Sources were T cells, B-cell-depleted T cells, or PBMCs; the material itself was cDNA or gDNA.

As processed by the authors: Estimated nucleated cell counts came from reference gene primer amplification. Assay: immunoSEQ multiplex PCR; the TCRdb copy retains only in-frame clones and omits some. D and trimming were read from the DNA, whereas the V and J calls and clone size are those reported in that table. The sample has roughly 450,000 clones; about 90% are singletons. Participants' reported clinical history set cohort assignment. The TCR sequence derives from a man aged 18 to 35 who had recovered from COVID-19. V and J are TRBV27 and TRBJ1-3, with TRBD1 matching 8 bases. The sequenced material came from PBMCs or T cells enriched from blood (not recorded which). In nucleotides, the CDR3 is TGTGCCAGCAGCCGGACAGGGTTTGGAAACACCATATATTTT. Encoded protein: CASSRTGFGNTIYF.